This T cell receptor (beta chain) comes out of a study of cytomegalovirus exposure and HLA in healthy donors. Regarding the study as a whole: An analysis was carried out at a later point. It showed that HLA-associated TCR beta chains were more clonally expanded than equally common non-associated chains. Donors were assumed by presence/absence analyses to have roughly uniform sequencing depth. There were 150 to 200 TCR beta chains listed as cytomegalovirus-associated.

Primers included in the PCR were 60 Vbeta and 13 Jbeta primers. The table came from immunoSEQ multiplex PCR; TCRdb's copy has only in-frame clones and leaves some out. The repertoire holds about 140,000 clones, with more than 70% as singletons. The CDR3 is 16 residues long. V was cut by 5 bases and J by 8 bases, with 24 bases left in between. The germline V gene has CDR1 MDHEN and CDR2 SYDVKM. Note on this clone: As yet, its antigen is unknown.

This sequence joins TRBV28 and TRBJ1-2, with a tentative D call TRBD1 (5 bases). The source of this sequence is a man in his forties in good health and CMV-seronegative. Source material: PBMCs. CDR3 loop: CASSPRRRRDLGGYTF. CDR3 in DNA: TGTGCCAGCAGTCCCCGCCGCCGTCGGGACTTGGGGGGCTACACCTTC.